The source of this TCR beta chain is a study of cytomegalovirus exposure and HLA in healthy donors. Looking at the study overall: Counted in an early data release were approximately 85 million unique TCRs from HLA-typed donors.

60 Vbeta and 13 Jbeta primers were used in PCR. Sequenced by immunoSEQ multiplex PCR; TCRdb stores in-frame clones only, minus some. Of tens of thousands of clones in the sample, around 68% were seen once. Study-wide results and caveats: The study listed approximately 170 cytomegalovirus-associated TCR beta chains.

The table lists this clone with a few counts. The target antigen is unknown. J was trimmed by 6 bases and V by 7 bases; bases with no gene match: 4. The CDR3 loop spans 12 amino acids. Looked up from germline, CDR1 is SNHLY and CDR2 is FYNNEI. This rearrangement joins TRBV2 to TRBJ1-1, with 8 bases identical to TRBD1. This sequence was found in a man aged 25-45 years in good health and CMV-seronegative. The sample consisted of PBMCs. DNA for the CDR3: TGTGCCAGCAACCAGGGGGCCGCTGAAGCTTTCTTT. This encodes CASNQGAAEAFF. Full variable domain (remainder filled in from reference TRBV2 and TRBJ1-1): EPEVTQTPSHQVTQMGQEVILRCVPISNHLYFYWYRQILGQKVEFLVSFYNNEISEKSEIFDDQFSVERPDGSNFTLKIRSTKLEDSAMYFCASNQGAAEAFFGQGTRLTVV.